Presented here are 24 T cell receptor beta chains from one specimen sequenced in a study of T cells in Graves' hyperthyroidism and ophthalmopathy. The source material, RNA transcripts, was used to amplify TCR beta CDR3 regions. The HTBI set primed first-round TCR CDR3 RT-PCR. TCRdb re-derived calls from the multiplex PCR reads in MiXCR, one entry per CDR3 protein. Of hundreds of thousands of distinct CDR3 sequences detected, about a sixth appear once; the ten largest clones hold 7.7%. Sequenced sample: blood. Receptor source: a woman aged 18-29 years with Graves' hyperthyroidism.

A few counts support this clonotype. The V gene is TRBV19, the J gene TRBJ2-5, with 10 bases that match TRBD2. V was pared by 5 bases and J by 1 base, with 7 bases of the junction left unmatched. This CDR3 comprises 16 residues. Germline-derived CDR1 and CDR2 are LNHDA and SQIVND (reference sequence). CDR3: CASSVTSGAIQETQYF. In nucleotides, the CDR3 is TGTGCCAGTAGTGTTACTAGCGGGGCCATCCAAGAGACCCAGTACTTC.

The rearrangement uses TRBV9 and TRBJ2-7, with 9 bases identical to TRBD2. The V gene's germline CDR1 is SGDLS and CDR2 YYNGEE. The junction had 7 bases not matched to a gene; V was cut back by 3 bases and J by 3 bases. This CDR3 is built from 15 residues. CDR3 amino acids: CASSARGTSSYEQYF. The CDR3 nucleotides are TGTGCCAGCAGCGCAAGAGGGACTAGCAGCTACGAGCAGTACTTC.

This clonotype occurred many times. The chain is built from TRBV6-1 and TRBJ2-5; no clear D. The germline V gene has CDR1 MNHNS and CDR2 SASEGT. V was cut by 5 bases and J by 5 bases, with 12 bases left in between. The CDR3 covers 13 residues. In nucleotides, the CDR3 is TGTGCCAGCAGTTATCAGGAGTGGGAGACCCAGTACTTC. It yields the protein CASSYQEWETQYF.

The CDR3 nucleotides read TGCGCCAGCAGCTTGGCACAGGGGAGACAAGCTTTCTTT. Amino acids: CASSLAQGRQAFF. The J gene is TRBJ1-1, the V gene TRBV5-1; TRBD1 matches 7 bases. Germline loops: CDR1 SGHRS, CDR2 YFSETQ. J gave up 9 bases and V 0 bases, and 5 bases lay outside the gene matches. The CDR3 covers 13 residues. The entire variable domain, with the rest obtained from reference TRBV5-1 and TRBJ1-1, is as follows: KAGVTQTPRYLIKTRGQQVTLSCSPISGHRSVSWYQQTPGQGLQFLFEYFSETQRNKGNFPGRFSGRQFSNSRSEMNVSTLELGDSALYLCASSLAQGRQAFFGQGTRLTVV.

This clonotype was observed at least ten times. V and J are TRBV20-1 and TRBJ1-3; 7 nucleotides match TRBD1. Per germline, CDR1 DFQATT and CDR2 SNEGSKA (reference sequence). The CDR3 runs 14 residues. J gave up 9 bases and V 0 bases, and 8 bases lay outside the gene matches. The CDR3: CSARDLEGAGTIYF. CDR3 DNA: TGCAGTGCTAGAGATCTAGAGGGGGCAGGCACCATATATTTT.

This clonotype was counted only a few times. The V gene is TRBV18, the J gene TRBJ2-7; D possibly corresponds to TRBD1 (6 bases). The V end was cut by 5 bases, the J end by 2 bases, with 16 bases between. In germline, CDR1 is KGHSH, CDR2 LQKENI. This CDR3 is built from 15 residues. This CDR3 reads CASSSTRTATYEQYF. As DNA, the CDR3 is TGTGCCAGCTCATCAACTCGGACAGCCACCTACGAGCAGTACTTC.

This clonotype has at least ten counts. The chain has TRBV5-5 and TRBJ2-3, with a weak D call TRBD2 (5 bases). V lost 3 bases, J lost 4 bases, and 15 bases lay in between. CDR3 length: 15 amino acids. CDR1 SGHKS and CDR2 YYEKEE come from the germline V gene (reference sequence). CDR3 coding DNA: TGTGCCAGCAGCTACAGATCCGGGATAGCAGATACGCAGTATTTT. Its translation: CASSYRSGIADTQYF. Using reference TRBV5-5 and TRBJ2-3 for the parts outside the CDR3, the full variable domain is DAGVTQSPTHLIKTRGQQVTLRCSPISGHKSVSWYQQVLGQGPQFIFQYYEKEERGRGNFPDRFSARQFPNYSSELNVNALLLGDSALYLCASSYRSGIADTQYFGPGTRLTVL.

This clonotype was seen many times. The genes are TRBV10-3 and TRBJ2-5; D remains unclear. V was pared by 0 bases and J by 4 bases, with 21 bases between. Per the germline V gene, CDR1 is ENHRY and CDR2 is SYGVKD. This CDR3 region has 18 residues. CDR3: CAISESIGLRNQGETQYF. In DNA form, the CDR3 reads TGTGCCATCAGTGAGTCGATAGGTCTGCGGAACCAAGGAGAGACCCAGTACTTC.

In this sample, this clonotype turned up many times. The chain recombines TRBV27 with TRBJ2-7; tentatively, D is TRBD2 (5 bases). V shed 0 bases and J shed 0 bases, with 6 bases lying between them. Germline CDR1 is MNHEY and CDR2 is SMNVEV (reference sequence). CDR3 length: 14 amino acids. The CDR3 region is CASSLSGDSYEQYF. CDR3 coding DNA: TGTGCCAGCAGTTTATCCGGGGACTCCTACGAGCAGTACTTC.

This clonotype came up many times. The gene calls are TRBV20-1 and TRBJ2-3, with 7 bases aligning to TRBD2. CDR1 DFQATT and CDR2 SNEGSKA come from the germline V gene (reference sequence). The ends lost 0 bases at V and 2 bases at J; junction bases unmatched: 11. The CDR3 length is 17 residues. CDR3 sequence (DNA): TGCAGTGCTAGAGATCCCGGGGCTAGCGGTTACACAGATACGCAGTATTTT. Amino acid sequence: CSARDPGASGYTDTQYF.

This clonotype was detected many times. The gene calls are TRBV2 and TRBJ2-7; TRBD2 aligns across 7 bases. The ends lost 2 bases at V and 0 bases at J; junction bases unmatched: 7. Germline CDR1 reads SNHLY; CDR2 reads FYNNEI. This CDR3 contains 16 residues. DNA for the CDR3: TGTGCCAGCAGTGAAACCTCTAGCGGAAGCTCCTACGAGCAGTACTTC. Protein product: CASSETSSGSSYEQYF.

This clonotype has at least ten counts. The rearrangement links TRBV28 to TRBJ1-6; no reliable D call. The CDR3 extends over 13 amino acids. V gave up 7 bases and J gave up 8 bases, with 12 bases separating them. The germline gives CDR1 MDHEN, CDR2 SYDVKM. The CDR3: CASTGSLDSPLHF. CDR3 coding DNA: TGTGCCAGCACGGGGAGTCTTGATTCACCCCTCCACTTT.

The table lists this clonotype with many counts. V is TRBV11-3 and J is TRBJ2-7; the match to TRBD2 covers 7 bases. Trimming at V came to 4 bases and at J to 5 bases, leaving 17 bases not matched to a gene. Germline lookup yields CDR1 SGHNT and CDR2 YENEEA. This CDR3 is 17 amino acids long. CDR3 region: CASSWGQLATGPDEQYF. DNA for the CDR3: TGTGCCAGCAGCTGGGGCCAACTAGCGACGGGTCCGGACGAGCAGTACTTC.

In this sample, this clonotype turned up many times. The chain joins TRBV12-3 or TRBV12-4 to TRBJ1-2; 7 nucleotides agree with TRBD1. The CDR3 is 16 residues long. V gave up 5 bases and J gave up 7 bases; unmatched junction bases: 16. CDR3 protein: CASSPGVGQAGFGYTF. The DNA of the CDR3 is TGTGCCAGCAGTCCGGGGGTCGGACAGGCGGGTTTTGGCTACACCTTC.

In its sample, this clonotype was seen many times. The rearrangement joins TRBV10-3 to TRBJ1-1; D uncertain. The V end was cut by 6 bases, the J end by 2 bases, with 10 bases between. Germline V lookup: CDR1 ENHRY, CDR2 SYGVKD. The CDR3 is 13 amino acids. CDR3 in amino acids: CAISGLGNTEAFF. DNA for the CDR3: TGTGCCATCAGCGGGTTGGGCAACACTGAAGCTTTCTTT.

This clonotype was observed many times. The chain couples TRBV9 to TRBJ2-3; 13 bases are shared with TRBD2. Germline V lookup: CDR1 SGDLS, CDR2 YYNGEE. Unmatched junction bases numbered 16, after V lost 0 bases and J lost 6 bases. The CDR3 spans 20 residues. The CDR3 spells CASSVADRAWTSGRADTQYF. CDR3 in DNA: TGTGCCAGCAGCGTAGCTGACAGGGCTTGGACTAGCGGGAGAGCCGATACGCAGTATTTT.

This clonotype was counted many times. The J gene is TRBJ2-3, the V gene TRBV2; 7 positions match TRBD2. Germline V lookup: CDR1 SNHLY, CDR2 FYNNEI. This CDR3 has 15 residues. Trimming at V came to 1 base and at J to 2 bases, leaving 3 bases not matched to a gene. The CDR3 sequence: CASSEDSGVTDTQYF. In nucleotides, the CDR3 is TGTGCCAGCAGTGAAGACAGCGGGGTCACAGATACGCAGTATTTT.

The V and J genes are TRBV2 and TRBJ1-3; no clear D gene. The germline gives CDR1 SNHLY, CDR2 FYNNEI. This CDR3 is 15 amino acids long. V was pared by 7 bases and J by 0 bases, with 13 bases between. The CDR3 loop is CASIWVLGSGNTIYF. CDR3 bases: TGTGCCAGCATTTGGGTGTTGGGCTCTGGAAACACCATATATTTT. Full variable domain (outside the CDR3, taken from reference TRBV2 and TRBJ1-3): EPEVTQTPSHQVTQMGQEVILRCVPISNHLYFYWYRQILGQKVEFLVSFYNNEISEKSEIFDDQFSVERPDGSNFTLKIRSTKLEDSAMYFCASIWVLGSGNTIYFGEGSWLTVV.

The rearrangement links TRBV6-1 to TRBJ1-2; TRBD1 matches at 8 bases. Germline-derived CDR1 and CDR2 are MNHNS and SASEGT. V lost 5 bases to trimming and J lost 6 bases; unmatched junction nucleotides: 8. The CDR3 sequence is 14 residues long. CDR3 bases: TGTGCCAGCAGTCCCACCCGGACAGGGAATGGCTACACCTTC. Its protein is CASSPTRTGNGYTF.

This clonotype was recorded a few times. It may be a read error: a sequence one base away is much more abundant. This chain uses TRBV6-2 or TRBV6-3 with TRBJ2-5; the D gene is possibly TRBD1 (5 bases). The ends were cut back, 2 bases at V and 5 bases at J, with 12 bases in the middle. In germline, CDR1 is MNHEY, CDR2 SVGEGT. The CDR3 sequence is 14 residues long. CDR3 protein: CASSYEAGRETQYF. DNA of the CDR3: TGTGCCAGCAGTTACGAGGCAGGGCGGGAGACCCAGTACTTC.

The chain employs TRBV25-1 and TRBJ1-4; a weak D match, TRBD1 (5 bases). V lost 6 bases and J lost 8, with 16 bases in between. This CDR3 comprises 14 residues. The germline CDR1 and CDR2 sequences are MGHDK and SYGVNS. In DNA, the CDR3 is TGTGCCAGCAGGGATAACAGGCCTCGGGAAAAACTGTTTTTT. Encoded protein: CASRDNRPREKLFF. The variable domain in full, completed from reference TRBV25-1 and TRBJ1-4, reads EADIYQTPRYLVIGTGKKITLECSQTMGHDKMYWYQQDPGMELHLIHYSYGVNSTEKGDLSSESTVSRIRTEHFPLTLESARPSHTSQYLCASRDNRPREKLFFGSGTQLSVL.

This chain connects TRBV20-1 to TRBJ2-5; D is undetermined. V shed 5 bases and J shed 2 bases, with 6 bases lying between them. The CDR3 runs 11 residues. Germline CDR1 DFQATT, CDR2 SNEGSKA (reference sequence). This chain's CDR3 is CSAAEQETQYF. CDR3 nucleotide sequence: TGCAGTGCTGCAGAGCAAGAGACCCAGTACTTC.

This clonotype was counted at least ten times. This chain uses TRBV3-1 with TRBJ1-2; 8 nucleotides agree with TRBD1. CDR1 LGHDT and CDR2 YNNKEL come from the germline V gene (reference sequence). The CDR3 spans 15 residues. The ends lost 4 bases at V and 6 bases at J; junction bases unmatched: 10. CDR3 in DNA: TGTGCCAGCAGCCTCGGTCGACAGGGGAGGCATGGCTACACCTTC. Protein sequence: CASSLGRQGRHGYTF.

This clonotype was counted at least ten times. This chain uses TRBV9 with TRBJ2-5; D is perhaps TRBD1 or TRBD2 (5 bases each). The CDR3 runs to 16 residues. Trimming took 6 bases from V and 3 from J, leaving 21 bases between them. The V gene's germline CDR1 is SGDLS and CDR2 YYNGEE. The CDR3 spells CASTSGPGPEEETQYF. CDR3 coding DNA: TGTGCCAGCACTTCAGGACCGGGACCCGAGGAAGAGACCCAGTACTTC.